A single sample is the source of the 2 T cell receptor beta chains below, sequenced in a study of post-analysis software for immune sequencing data (dated by TCRdb to the mid-2010s). What the study reported, not specific to this receptor: Patients showed significantly higher frequencies than controls for a handful of TRBV segments, among them TRBV5-6, TRBV5-1 and TRBV20-1.

For these receptors, no antigen is known. Receptor amplification or capture employed PCR. Instrument used: Illumina HiSeq 2500. To reduce PCR and sequencing biases, unique molecular identifiers were incorporated into the TCR beta cDNA libraries. The public reads were reprocessed in TCRdb via fastp at Q25 and MiXCR, keeping in-frame beta chains. Rows merge per CDR3 protein into single entries with the most common DNA and genes. This sample lists about 620,000 distinct CDR3 sequences; about 44% were detected once. The leading ten clones occupy over 1.5% of the sample. Material: blood. Receptors were obtained from a girl between 10 and 17 years old with multiple sclerosis.

The table lists this clonotype with a few counts. The chain has TRBV4-2 and TRBJ2-1; 10 nucleotides agree with TRBD2. The V segment lost 5 bases and the J segment 4 bases; nucleotides outside the gene matches: 5. The V gene's germline CDR1 is LGHNA and CDR2 YNFKEQ. CDR3 size: 15 residues. The CDR3 reads CASSESGGVYNEQFF. For the CDR3, the DNA is TGTGCCAGCAGCGAAAGCGGGGGGGTGTACAATGAGCAGTTCTTC.

This clonotype was seen just once. The chain couples TRBV20-1 to TRBJ2-1; 7 bases agree with TRBD2. After removal of 8 bases from V and 8 bases from J, the junction contained 15 bases not matched to a gene. The CDR3 spans 14 residues. Germline loops: CDR1 DFQATT, CDR2 SNEGSKA (reference sequence). The CDR3 nucleotides are TGCAGTTCCCCTGGTCGGGGGGATTGGGATGAGCAGTTCTTC. Protein: CSSPGRGDWDEQFF.